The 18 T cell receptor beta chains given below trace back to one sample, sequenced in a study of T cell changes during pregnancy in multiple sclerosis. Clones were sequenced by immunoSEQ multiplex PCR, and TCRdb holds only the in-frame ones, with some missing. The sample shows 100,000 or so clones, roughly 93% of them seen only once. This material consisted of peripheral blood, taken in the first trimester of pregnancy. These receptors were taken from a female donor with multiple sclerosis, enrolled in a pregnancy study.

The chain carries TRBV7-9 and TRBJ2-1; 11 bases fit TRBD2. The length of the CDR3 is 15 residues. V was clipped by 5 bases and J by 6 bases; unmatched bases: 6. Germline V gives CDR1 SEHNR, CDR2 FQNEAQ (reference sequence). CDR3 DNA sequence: TGTGCCAGCAGCCCCCTAGCGGGGGGCCTCAATGAGCAGTTCTTC. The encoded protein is CASSPLAGGLNEQFF.

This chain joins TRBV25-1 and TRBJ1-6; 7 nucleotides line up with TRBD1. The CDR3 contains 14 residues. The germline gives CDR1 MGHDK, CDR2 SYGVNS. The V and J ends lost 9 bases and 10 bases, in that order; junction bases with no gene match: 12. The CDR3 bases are TGTGCCAGTTCTCTAAGGGGGCTCTGGTCACCCCTCCACTTT. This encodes CASSLRGLWSPLHF.

The CDR3 nucleotides read TGTGCCAGCAGCGAGCCGGGGGGGAGTAAGTATGAGCAGTTCTTC. It codes for CASSEPGGSKYEQFF. J is TRBJ2-1 and V is TRBV5-4; TRBD2 agrees at 8 bases. Germline trimming cut 4 bases from V and 8 bases from J; bases unmatched to any gene: 11. The length of the CDR3 is 15 residues. Germline CDR1 SGHNT, CDR2 YYREEE (reference sequence).

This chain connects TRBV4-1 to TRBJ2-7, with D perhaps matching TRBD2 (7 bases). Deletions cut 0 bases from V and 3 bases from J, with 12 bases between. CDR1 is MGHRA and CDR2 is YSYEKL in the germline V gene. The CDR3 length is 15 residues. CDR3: CASSQEGGGLYEQYF. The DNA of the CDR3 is TGCGCCAGCAGCCAAGAAGGGGGGGGGCTCTACGAGCAGTACTTC.

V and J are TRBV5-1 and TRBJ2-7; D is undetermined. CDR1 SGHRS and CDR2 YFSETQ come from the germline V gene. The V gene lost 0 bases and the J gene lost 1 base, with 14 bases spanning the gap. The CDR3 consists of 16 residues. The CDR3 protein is CASSLGGLATSYEQYF. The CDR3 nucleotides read TGCGCCAGCAGCTTGGGTGGGCTCGCTACTTCCTACGAGCAGTACTTC.

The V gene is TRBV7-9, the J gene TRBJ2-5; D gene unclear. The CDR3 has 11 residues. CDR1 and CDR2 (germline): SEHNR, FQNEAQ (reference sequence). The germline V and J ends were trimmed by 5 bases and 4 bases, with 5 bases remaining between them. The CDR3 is CASSNGETQYF. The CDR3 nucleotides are TGTGCCAGCAGCAACGGAGAGACCCAGTACTTC. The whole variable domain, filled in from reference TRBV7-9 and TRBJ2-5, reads DTGVSQNPRHKITKRGQNVTFRCDPISEHNRLYWYRQTLGQGPEFLTYFQNEAQLEKSRLLSDRFSAERPKGSFSTLEIQRTEQGDSAMYLCASSNGETQYFGPGTRLLVL.

CDR3 coding DNA: TGTGCCAGCAGCTTAGAAAGGGGGACTGAAGCTTTCTTT. As protein: CASSLERGTEAFF. This chain uses TRBV11-3 with TRBJ1-1; D might be TRBD1 (6 bases). This CDR3 spans 13 amino acids. V gave up 0 bases and J gave up 5 bases, with 7 bases separating them. Germline V gene lookup returns CDR1 SGHNT and CDR2 YENEEA.

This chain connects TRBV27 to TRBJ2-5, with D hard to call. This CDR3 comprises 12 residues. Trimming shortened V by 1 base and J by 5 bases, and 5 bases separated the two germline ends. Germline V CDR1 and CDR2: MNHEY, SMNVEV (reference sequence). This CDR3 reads CASSLYGETQYF. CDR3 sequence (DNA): TGTGCCAGCAGTTTATACGGGGAGACCCAGTACTTC.

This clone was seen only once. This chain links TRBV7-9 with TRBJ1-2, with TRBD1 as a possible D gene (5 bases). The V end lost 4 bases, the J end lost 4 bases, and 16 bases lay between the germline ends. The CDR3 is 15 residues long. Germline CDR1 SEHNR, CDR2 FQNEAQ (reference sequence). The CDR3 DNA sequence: TGTGCCAGCAGCTCCCGGGGGTTAGGGACCTATGGCTACACCTTC. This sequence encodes CASSSRGLGTYGYTF.

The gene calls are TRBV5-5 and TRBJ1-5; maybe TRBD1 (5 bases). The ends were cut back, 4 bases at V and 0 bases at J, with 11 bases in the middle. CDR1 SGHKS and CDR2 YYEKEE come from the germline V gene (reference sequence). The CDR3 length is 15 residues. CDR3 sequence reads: CASSPTDYSNQPQHF. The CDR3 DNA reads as TGTGCCAGCAGCCCGACAGATTATAGCAATCAGCCCCAGCATTTT.

The CDR3 DNA is TGTGCCAGCTCACCACTTCCGGGGGGAAGCACAGATACGCAGTATTTT. Translating it yields CASSPLPGGSTDTQYF. The J gene is TRBJ2-3, the V gene TRBV18, with 7 bases matching TRBD2. The germline V gene encodes CDR1 KGHSH and CDR2 LQKENI. CDR3 size: 16 residues. Unmatched junction bases numbered 4, after V lost 1 base and J lost 0 bases.

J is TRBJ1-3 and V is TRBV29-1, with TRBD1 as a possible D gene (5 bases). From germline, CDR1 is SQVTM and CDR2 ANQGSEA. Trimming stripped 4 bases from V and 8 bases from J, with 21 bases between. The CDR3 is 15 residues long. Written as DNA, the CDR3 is TGCAGCGTTGTTACTCCGGGGCAGAGGGAGGACACCATATATTTT. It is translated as CSVVTPGQREDTIYF. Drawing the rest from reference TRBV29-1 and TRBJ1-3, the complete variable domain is SAVISQKPSRDICQRGTSLTIQCQVDSQVTMMFWYRQQPGQSLTLIATANQGSEATYESGFVIDKFPISRPNLTFSTLTVSNMSPEDSSIYLCSVVTPGQREDTIYFGEGSWLTVV.

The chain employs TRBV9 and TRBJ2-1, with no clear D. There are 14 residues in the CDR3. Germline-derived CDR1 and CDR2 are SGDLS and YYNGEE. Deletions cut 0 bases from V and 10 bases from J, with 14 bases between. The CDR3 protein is CASSVGMVTEEQFF. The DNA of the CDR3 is TGTGCCAGCAGCGTAGGGATGGTCACGGAGGAGCAGTTCTTC.

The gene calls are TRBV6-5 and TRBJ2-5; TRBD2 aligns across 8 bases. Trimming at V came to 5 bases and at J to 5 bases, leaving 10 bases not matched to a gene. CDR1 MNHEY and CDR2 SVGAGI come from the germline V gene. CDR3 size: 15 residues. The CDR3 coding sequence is TGTGCCAGCAGTCCCCCGGGGGGGCCGGGCGAGACCCAGTACTTC. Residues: CASSPPGGPGETQYF.

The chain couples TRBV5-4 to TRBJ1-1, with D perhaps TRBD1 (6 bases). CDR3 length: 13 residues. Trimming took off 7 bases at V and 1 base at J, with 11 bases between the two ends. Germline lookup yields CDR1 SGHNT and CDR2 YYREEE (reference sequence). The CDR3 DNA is TGTGCCAGCGCCCCGACAGGGAACACTGAAGCTTTCTTT. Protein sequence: CASAPTGNTEAFF.

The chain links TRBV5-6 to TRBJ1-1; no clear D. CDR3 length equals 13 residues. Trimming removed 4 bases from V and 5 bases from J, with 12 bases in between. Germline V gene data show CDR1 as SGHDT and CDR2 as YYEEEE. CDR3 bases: TGTGCCAGCAGCCCGAGCGGGGATACTGAAGCTTTCTTT. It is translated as CASSPSGDTEAFF.

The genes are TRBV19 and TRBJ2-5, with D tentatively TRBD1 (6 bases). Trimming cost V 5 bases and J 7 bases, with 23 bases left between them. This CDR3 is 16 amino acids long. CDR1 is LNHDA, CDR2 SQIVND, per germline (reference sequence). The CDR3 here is CASSAPPTGELGTQYF. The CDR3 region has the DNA TGTGCCAGTAGTGCCCCCCCGACAGGCGAACTCGGGACCCAGTACTTC.

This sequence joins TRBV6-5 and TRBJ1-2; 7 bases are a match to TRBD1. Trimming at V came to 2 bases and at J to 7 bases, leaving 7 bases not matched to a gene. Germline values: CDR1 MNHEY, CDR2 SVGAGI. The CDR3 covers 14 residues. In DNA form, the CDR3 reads TGTGCCAGCAGTTACGCAGGGGGTGGGGTTGGCTACACCTTC. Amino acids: CASSYAGGGVGYTF.